One sample yielded the 14 T cell receptor beta chains listed below, sequenced in a study of T-cell memory formation after mild COVID-19. One entry per CDR3 protein results from TCRdb running MiXCR on the 5' RACE reads. The table includes just under 550,000 distinct CDR3 sequences, around 21% detected once. Material: PBMCs or a T cell subset sorted from them (not recorded which). The receptors were gathered from an adult woman who had mild COVID-19 (a few samples of this study predate the infection). Cell type and time point are not known.

This clonotype was seen a handful of times. The V gene is TRBV6-5, the J gene TRBJ2-5; D is perhaps TRBD2 (6 bases). Trimming removed 2 bases from V and 2 bases from J, with 18 bases in between. Germline CDR1 and CDR2: MNHEY and SVGAGI. There are 17 residues in the CDR3. The CDR3 DNA follows: TGTGCCAGCAGTTACCTCGGGGCTAGCGAAAGACAAGAGACCCAGTACTTC. Amino acids: CASSYLGASERQETQYF.

The chain recombines TRBV20-1 with TRBJ1-2; 7 bases map to TRBD1. CDR1 and CDR2 (germline): DFQATT, SNEGSKA (reference sequence). The CDR3 extends over 13 amino acids. The V segment lost 2 bases and the J segment 3 bases; nucleotides outside the gene matches: 3. The DNA for the CDR3 is TGCAGTGCTAGACGAGACAGGGACTATGGCTACACCTTC. This sequence encodes CSARRDRDYGYTF.

The chain is built from TRBV11-3 and TRBJ2-3; 16 positions match TRBD2. The CDR3 consists of 19 residues. J gave up 3 bases and V 1 base, and 7 bases lay outside the gene matches. Germline-derived CDR1 and CDR2 are SGHNT and YENEEA. DNA of the CDR3: TGTGCCAGCAGCTTAGCGGGACTAGCGGGAGGGCCTGGAACAGATACGCAGTATTTT. This translates into CASSLAGLAGGPGTDTQYF.

In the case of this clonotype: This sequence may be a read error, since a much larger clone differs from it by one base. The chain carries TRBV12-3 or TRBV12-4 and TRBJ2-7; unclear D gene. The CDR3 is made up of 13 amino acids. Trimming removed 2 bases at V and 4 bases at J, with 9 bases between. The CDR3 coding sequence is TGTGCCAGCAGTTTATCGGGCCAGTACGAGCAGTACTTC. Amino acids: CASSLSGQYEQYF.

This chain connects TRBV21-1 to TRBJ1-2; TRBD1 is the table's D call and was not checked against the DNA. TRBV21-1 is reported as a pseudogene. This CDR3 has 15 amino acids. The CDR3 DNA is TGTGCCAGCAGCAAATTTGGGGGGACAGGTGATGGCTACACCTTC. It yields the protein CASSKFGGTGDGYTF.

The chain carries TRBV4-1 and TRBJ1-5, with D perhaps TRBD1 (5 bases). Deletions cut 0 bases from V and 6 bases from J, with 15 bases between. Germline CDR1 MGHRA, CDR2 YSYEKL. This CDR3 comprises 16 residues. DNA of the CDR3: TGCGCCAGCAGCCAAGAATGGGGCCAGGGAGGTCAGCCCCAGCATTTT. Translating gives CASSQEWGQGGQPQHF.

The rearrangement uses TRBV30 and TRBJ2-3; D ambiguous. V gave up 0 bases and J gave up 6 bases, with 7 bases separating them. Per the germline V gene, CDR1 is GTSNPN and CDR2 is SVGIG (reference sequence). This CDR3 region has 12 residues. CDR3 coding DNA: TGTGCCTGGAGTGTACGAGTGGATACGCAGTATTTT. It codes for CAWSVRVDTQYF.

This clonotype was counted a few times. This sequence joins TRBV7-9 and TRBJ1-2; tentative D call: TRBD1 (5 bases). This CDR3 region has 19 residues. From germline, CDR1 is SEHNR and CDR2 FQNEAQ (reference sequence). Trimming removed 5 bases at V and 6 bases at J, with 31 bases between. Here the CDR3 DNA reads TGTGCCAGCAGCCCTCCCCCCTCGACAGCCGCTATTAGGGGAAATGGCTACACCTTC. Protein product: CASSPPPSTAAIRGNGYTF.

This clonotype was counted only a few times. J is TRBJ2-5 and V is TRBV12-3 or TRBV12-4; D is unclear. This CDR3 has 13 residues. V was trimmed by 5 bases and J by 5 bases, leaving 12 bases between them. In DNA, the CDR3 is TGTGCCAGCAGTCGACTCCTCCAGGAGACCCAGTACTTC. This translates into CASSRLLQETQYF.

This clonotype was picked up a small number of times. This sequence joins TRBV4-1 and TRBJ2-2; 8 nucleotides align to TRBD1. The CDR3 is 14 residues long. Losses at the gene ends were 6 bases for V and 6 bases for J; bases not matched to a gene: 6. Germline V lookup: CDR1 MGHRA, CDR2 YSYEKL. This CDR3 reads CASSSDRVAGELFF. CDR3 nucleotide sequence: TGCGCCAGCAGTTCGGACAGGGTAGCCGGGGAGCTGTTTTTT.

V usage is TRBV7-8 and J usage is TRBJ2-1, with TRBD2 matching 8 bases. The J segment lost 9 bases and the V segment lost 4 bases, leaving 8 bases of the junction unmatched. The CDR3 has 14 residues. Germline CDR1 and CDR2: SGHVS and FQNEAQ. Here the CDR3 DNA reads TGTGCCAGCAGCTATAACGGGGGGGCCCGTGAGCAGTTCTTC. It specifies CASSYNGGAREQFF.

The genes are TRBV15 and TRBJ2-7, with 11 bases matching TRBD2. After removal of 4 bases from V and 4 bases from J, the junction contained 6 bases not matched to a gene. The CDR3 sequence is 15 residues long. CDR1 is LNHNV and CDR2 is YYDKDF in the germline V gene (reference sequence). CDR3 in amino acids: CATSKLAGGAYEQYF. CDR3 nucleotide sequence: TGTGCCACCAGCAAATTAGCGGGAGGGGCGTACGAGCAGTACTTC.

This clonotype occurred once. The V gene is TRBV6-2 or TRBV6-3, the J gene TRBJ2-2; 8 nucleotides agree with TRBD1. CDR1 and CDR2 from the germline V gene are MNHEY and SVGEGT. The CDR3 spans 14 residues. With 7 bases clipped from V and 1 base from J, the junction kept 2 bases outside the gene matches. This chain's CDR3 is CASTDRGNTGELFF. CDR3 DNA: TGTGCCAGCACTGACAGGGGGAACACCGGGGAGCTGTTTTTT.

The chain links TRBV10-3 to TRBJ1-3, with D unclear. CDR1 and CDR2 (germline): ENHRY, SYGVKD. This CDR3 region has 15 residues. V dropped 4 bases and J dropped 2 bases, with 12 bases sitting between them. As DNA, the CDR3 is TGTGCCATCAGTGGCCAGGAAGGGACTGGAAACACCATATATTTT. Amino acids: CAISGQEGTGNTIYF.